This T cell receptor beta chain derives from a study of human T cells and chemical hapten exposure. Specified time point: patch test 2, 6 weeks after DPC sensitization. Treatment: therapeutic diphenylcyclopropenone sensitization with weekly scalp DPC. Total RNA was isolated from unfractionated whole blood. There are many counts of this clonotype. TCRdb called the RACE reads again in MiXCR, with one record for every CDR3 protein. The table lists some 350,000 distinct CDR3 sequences, about 6.3% of them singletons. V shed 0 bases and J 6 bases; nucleotides not matched to a gene: 12. The CDR3 length is 17 residues. Germline V gives CDR1 SGHNT, CDR2 YYREEE (reference sequence).

This TCR was recovered from a woman under 30 with alopecia areata. Some clones in this sample may be carry-over from other donors' samples. Here the sequenced sample was whole blood, taken in connection with sensitization to the hapten diphenylcyclopropenone (DPC). The chain carries TRBV5-4 and TRBJ1-1; the match to TRBD1 covers 9 bases. The CDR3 sequence is CASSLGGIQGAISEAFF. The CDR3, as DNA: TGTGCCAGCAGCTTGGGGGGGATACAGGGGGCGATCTCTGAAGCTTTCTTT.